Below are 6 T cell receptor beta chains sequenced from a single sample in a study of blood T cell repertoires in COVID-19. Data came from immunoSEQ multiplex PCR; TCRdb stores just in-frame clones and leaves some out. This table holds about 78,000 clones, 80% found once. Source material: peripheral blood. The receptor set was obtained from a man between 60 and 70 years old with active or convalescent COVID-19.

V usage is TRBV6-5 and J usage is TRBJ1-3; D unclear. The germline gives CDR1 MNHEY, CDR2 SVGAGI. Trimming stripped 2 bases from V and 1 base from J, with 6 bases between. The CDR3 loop spans 14 amino acids. CDR3 sequence reads: CASSYRRSGNTIYF. The CDR3 DNA follows: TGTGCCAGCAGTTACAGGAGGTCTGGAAACACCATATATTTT.

The chain employs TRBV5-4 and TRBJ2-2; 8 bases map to TRBD1. J was trimmed by 5 bases and V by 4 bases; bases with no gene match: 7. This CDR3 has 15 residues. Germline loops: CDR1 SGHNT, CDR2 YYREEE (reference sequence). In nucleotides, the CDR3 is TGTGCCAGCAGCCCCGGACAGGGTTGGACCGGGGAGCTGTTTTTT. Translating it yields CASSPGQGWTGELFF.

This clone has a single count. The J gene is TRBJ2-7, the V gene TRBV3-1 (or the pseudogene TRBV3-2), with TRBD1 matching over 7 bases. The CDR3 contains 17 residues. Germline V gene lookup returns CDR1 LGHDT and CDR2 YNNKEL (reference sequence). Germline trimming cut 0 bases from V and 2 bases from J; bases unmatched to any gene: 10. CDR3 protein: CASSQDLSHRGPYEQYF. The DNA of the CDR3 is TGTGCCAGCAGCCAAGATCTCTCCCACAGGGGCCCCTACGAGCAGTACTTC.

The chain joins TRBV27 to TRBJ2-3, with 14 bases that match TRBD2. The ends lost 5 bases at V and 11 bases at J; junction bases unmatched: 9. This CDR3 comprises 15 residues. Germline loops: CDR1 MNHEY, CDR2 SMNVEV (reference sequence). The CDR3 protein is CASSPGTSGGIVQYF. The CDR3 nucleotides read TGTGCCAGCAGTCCCGGGACTAGCGGGGGAATTGTGCAGTATTTT.

V usage is TRBV11-3 and J usage is TRBJ2-3, with 7 bases lining up with TRBD2. With 4 bases clipped from V and 0 bases from J, the junction kept 7 bases outside the gene matches. The CDR3 runs to 16 residues. Germline CDR1 reads SGHNT; CDR2 reads YENEEA. In DNA, the CDR3 is TGTGCCAGCAGCTCCGGACTAGGGGATAGCACAGATACGCAGTATTTT. Amino acid sequence: CASSSGLGDSTDTQYF.

The rearrangement links TRBV6-2 or TRBV6-3 to TRBJ1-5, with D tentatively TRBD1 (6 bases). Germline lookup yields CDR1 MNHEY and CDR2 SVGEGT. The CDR3 contains 14 residues. The V gene lost 6 bases and the J gene lost 2 bases, with 11 bases spanning the gap. The CDR3 DNA sequence: TGTGCCAGCAGCATCCGGACAGGCAATCAGCCCCAGCATTTT. Translation: CASSIRTGNQPQHF.